This entry describes one TCR beta chain. Only in-frame clones appear in the TCRdb table, and some are missing; sequencing was by immunoSEQ multiplex PCR. The sample has under 150,000 clones, roughly 91% seen once. The data derive from a study of control samples from healthy donors and cancer patients. Sequencing used blood. This receptor was obtained from a man aged 35 to 55 in good health.

The CDR3 spells CASSPLGEGGNRAFF. The CDR3 bases are TGTGCCAGCAGCCCCCTCGGCGAGGGGGGTAATAGGGCTTTCTTT. The rearrangement joins TRBV9 to TRBJ1-1; a possible D gene is TRBD1 (6 bases). Germline V gene sequence: CDR1 SGDLS, CDR2 YYNGEE. This CDR3 comprises 15 residues. V lost 4 bases to trimming and J lost 11 bases, with 24 bases between them.